These 12 T cell receptor beta chains came from one sample sequenced in a study of GPR56 and killer-like receptors on CD4 memory cells. FACS enrichment separated five CD4+ populations based on killer cell lectin-like receptor and GPR56 expression. TCRdb processed the reads again and assigns one entry to each CDR3 protein, with no DNA. The repertoire table contains approximately 2,500 distinct CDR3 sequences. The material sequenced was memory CD4+ T cells from blood. Source of these receptors: a human donor in good health.

The genes are TRBV27 and TRBJ2-3; checking the TCRdb D call of TRBD2 is not possible without DNA. The CDR3 is 15 residues long. Germline CDR1 MNHEY, CDR2 SMNVEV (reference sequence). The chain's CDR3 is CASSFGGRPTDTQYF.

CDR3 residues: CASSVVPTIYEQYF. This chain uses TRBV9 with TRBJ2-7; TCRdb's D call, TRBD1, is unchecked because there is no DNA. Looked up from germline, CDR1 is SGDLS and CDR2 is YYNGEE. This CDR3 spans 14 amino acids. Using reference TRBV9 and TRBJ2-7 for the parts outside the CDR3, the full variable domain is DSGVTQTPKHLITATGQRVTLRCSPRSGDLSVYWYQQSLDQGLQFLIQYYNGEERAKGNILERFSAQQFPDLHSELNLSSLELGDSALYFCASSVVPTIYEQYFGPGTRLTVT.

This clonotype is classed as large by frequency. This chain uses TRBV19 with TRBJ1-1. CDR3 length: 14 amino acids. Germline CDR1 and CDR2: LNHDA and SQIVND (reference sequence). CDR3 residues: CASSLAGGNTEAFF.

This sequence joins TRBV14 and TRBJ2-3; TCRdb picks TRBD1, but there is no DNA to check that call. The length of the CDR3 is 16 residues. CDR1 is SGHDN, CDR2 FVKESK, per germline. CDR3 loop: CASSLLRQGSTDTQYF.

The V gene is TRBV7-9, the J gene TRBJ2-3. Germline V CDR1 and CDR2: SEHNR, FQNEAQ (reference sequence). The CDR3 length is 14 residues. This CDR3 is CASSLAGASTDKYF.

CDR3 sequence reads: CASSLYSRAGGKLTDTQYF. V usage is TRBV7-2 and J usage is TRBJ2-3; TCRdb outputs TRBD2, but without DNA this stays unchecked. Germline CDR1 reads SGHTA; CDR2 reads FQGNSA. The CDR3 spans 19 residues.

This clonotype is identified as medium-sized from frequency. J is TRBJ1-6 and V is TRBV5-6. In germline, CDR1 is SGHDT, CDR2 YYEEEE. This CDR3 has 15 amino acids. The CDR3 loop is CASSLAPVTGTPLHF.

This clonotype shows up as medium-sized by frequency. The chain has TRBV6-2 or TRBV6-3 and TRBJ2-7; the TCRdb call, TRBD1, lacks DNA for checking. Per germline, CDR1 MNHEY and CDR2 SVGEGT. CDR3 length: 13 amino acids. The CDR3 loop reads CATLDRGVYEQYF.

The chain carries TRBV6-6 and TRBJ2-3; TCRdb's D call of TRBD2 is untestable without DNA. This CDR3 has 18 amino acids. Germline values: CDR1 MNHNY, CDR2 SVGAGI (reference sequence). CDR3 residues: CASSYRLTSGGASDTQYF.

Judged by frequency, this clonotype is large. The chain employs TRBV19 and TRBJ1-2; TCRdb gives TRBD1 as the D gene, but with no DNA this cannot be confirmed. Per germline, CDR1 LNHDA and CDR2 SQIVND (reference sequence). This CDR3 is 15 amino acids long. CDR3 region: CASSIGRQVFGSYTF. Variable domain in full (rest from reference TRBV19 and TRBJ1-2): DGGITQSPKYLFRKEGQNVTLSCEQNLNHDAMYWYRQDPGQGLRLIYYSQIVNDFQKGDIAEGYSVSREKKESFPLTVTSAQKNPTAFYLCASSIGRQVFGSYTFGSGTRLTVV.

The V gene is TRBV19, the J gene TRBJ1-2; TCRdb lists TRBD1, though no DNA is available to test this call. Germline CDR1 reads LNHDA; CDR2 reads SQIVND (reference sequence). CDR3 length equals 16 residues. The CDR3 loop reads CASSTTGTGINYGYTF.

Considering frequency, this clonotype is medium-sized (0.01 to 0.1%). The V and J genes are TRBV6-5 and TRBJ2-1; TCRdb outputs TRBD2, but without DNA this stays unchecked. Germline V gives CDR1 MNHEY, CDR2 SVGAGI. CDR3 size: 15 residues. CDR3 in amino acids: CASTPTSGGAFGQFF.